This T cell receptor beta chain originates from a study of T cells after yellow fever vaccination. TCRdb redid the calling of the 5' RACE reads with MiXCR, one entry per CDR3 protein. The sample includes 200,000 to 300,000 distinct CDR3 sequences, 6.7% of them seen just once. The table lists this clonotype with many counts. This clonotype originated in a man in his thirties or forties who received the YFV17D yellow fever vaccine. The input for sequencing was CD4+ T cells sorted from PBMCs, taken on the day of the yellow fever booster vaccination.

The CDR3 nucleotides read TGTGCCAGCAGCTTAGTTAGCGGGAGGGTTAGCACAGATACGCAGTATTTT. Translating it yields CASSLVSGRVSTDTQYF. The rearrangement links TRBV7-2 to TRBJ2-3; 11 bases are shared with TRBD2. The V and J ends lost 1 base and 0 bases, in that order; junction bases with no gene match: 3. Germline V gene lookup returns CDR1 SGHTA and CDR2 FQGNSA. This CDR3 has 17 amino acids.